This T cell receptor (beta chain) was profiled in a study of blood T cells in healthy people across ages. Study findings and constraints: Among T cells, TCR beta diversity per million cells dropped roughly linearly as age rose. There were more naive CD4+ cells and higher diversity in long-lived donors than in aged donors.

The germline gives CDR1 SGHRS, CDR2 YFSETQ. The CDR3 loop spans 14 amino acids. Trimming took off 4 bases at V and 6 bases at J, with 17 bases between the two ends. Primed by a sample-barcoded 5' primer and a J-beta primer mix, a second PCR proceeded for about 6 to 11 cycles. All samples yielded 2.5 million or more CDR3-containing paired-end reads. TCRdb reprocessed the 5' RACE reads via MiXCR and lists one record per CDR3 protein. The data contain 1.8 million or so distinct CDR3 sequences, around 42% of them singletons. Peripheral blood samples of around 11 milliliters were drawn from each donor. A word on this clonotype: Its specificity is unknown.

The receptor was isolated from a human donor in good health. The gene calls are TRBV5-1 and TRBJ2-7; D is tentatively TRBD1 or TRBD2 (5 bases each). The material sequenced was blood. The CDR3 DNA follows: TGCGCCAGCAGCATGGGACGGTCAACCTGCGAGCAGTACTTC. The encoded protein is CASSMGRSTCEQYF.